The 5 T cell receptor beta chains in this list originate from one sample, sequenced in a study of neurological immune-mediated disorders. TCRdb recomputed calls from the 5' RACE reads with MiXCR, one row per CDR3 protein. The sample lists approximately 40,000 distinct CDR3 sequences, roughly 13% seen once, with around 1.3% in the top ten. The sequenced sample consisted of PBMCs. Receptor source: a female donor in good health.

In this sample, this clonotype turned up many times. The chain is built from TRBV5-1 and TRBJ2-1, with TRBD1 identical over 8 bases. The CDR3 runs 14 residues. The trim removed 4 bases at V and 5 bases at J, leaving 5 bases unmatched. The V gene's germline CDR1 is SGHRS and CDR2 YFSETQ. The CDR3 here is CASSPGDRNNEQFF. CDR3 nucleotides: TGCGCCAGCAGCCCAGGGGACAGGAACAATGAGCAGTTCTTC. Based on the CDR3 plus reference TRBV5-1 and TRBJ2-1, the full variable domain is KAGVTQTPRYLIKTRGQQVTLSCSPISGHRSVSWYQQTPGQGLQFLFEYFSETQRNKGNFPGRFSGRQFSNSRSEMNVSTLELGDSALYLCASSPGDRNNEQFFGPGTRLTVL.

The sample holds many counts of this clonotype. The chain is built from TRBV30 and TRBJ2-4; D ambiguous. The V end was cut by 4 bases, the J end by 1 base, with 17 bases between. Germline CDR1 reads GTSNPN; CDR2 reads SVGIG (reference sequence). CDR3 size: 16 residues. The CDR3 coding sequence is TGTGCCTGGACAAACTCCTTGGGGTCGGCCAAAAACATTCAGTACTTC. Amino acids: CAWTNSLGSAKNIQYF.

This clonotype has a count of ten or more. The V call is TRBV6-5, the J call TRBJ2-7; D unclear. CDR1 and CDR2 from the germline V gene are MNHEY and SVGAGI. The germline V and J ends were trimmed by 6 bases and 4 bases, with 7 bases remaining between them. The CDR3 is 11 residues long. The CDR3 DNA reads as TGTGCCAGCAGGGGAAAATACGAGCAGTACTTC. It translates to CASRGKYEQYF.

This clonotype appeared many times. The chain uses TRBV5-1 and TRBJ2-5; 8 bases agree with TRBD2. The germline V gene has CDR1 SGHRS and CDR2 YFSETQ. The V gene end was trimmed by 6 bases and the J gene end by 5 bases; junction bases not matched to a gene: 6. CDR3 length: 13 residues. CDR3 loop: CASNSGGVETQYF. The CDR3 DNA reads TGCGCCAGCAACTCCGGGGGGGTGGAGACCCAGTACTTC.

This clonotype was seen many times. The CDR3 region has the DNA TGCAGCGTTGATGAGGCGGGCGGCTACACCTTC. Translated: CSVDEAGGYTF. J is TRBJ1-2 and V is TRBV29-1; D call uncertain. This CDR3 has 11 amino acids. Per germline, CDR1 SQVTM and CDR2 ANQGSEA. The germline V and J ends were trimmed by 3 bases and 8 bases, with 10 bases remaining between them.